The 20 T cell receptor beta chains listed next were all sequenced from one sample in a study of T cells expressing NK-cell markers. After re-calling the 5' RACE reads, TCRdb lists one entry per CDR3 protein, DNA absent. The listing records about 380,000 distinct CDR3 sequences. Sequenced material: blood T cells: a sorted CD56 or NKG2C T cell subset, CD4+ or CD8+ T cells, or bulk PBMC T cells (not recorded which). These receptors came from a man aged 18-69 years in good health.

V and J are TRBV14 and TRBJ2-5. The CDR3 has 13 amino acids. Germline CDR1 is SGHDN and CDR2 is FVKESK. CDR3 residues: CASSRMSWETQYF.

This rearrangement joins TRBV19 to TRBJ2-6; TCRdb picks TRBD1, but there is no DNA to check that call. The V gene's germline CDR1 is LNHDA and CDR2 SQIVND (reference sequence). The CDR3 has 15 residues. This CDR3 reads CASSPDRAGANVLTF.

The rearrangement joins TRBV12-3 or TRBV12-4 to TRBJ2-7. The CDR3 is made up of 11 amino acids. The CDR3 spells CASSLRGEQYF.

V is TRBV20-1 and J is TRBJ2-5. The CDR3 has 13 amino acids. CDR1 and CDR2 (germline): DFQATT, SNEGSKA (reference sequence). The CDR3 protein is CSARSIGRETQYF.

The chain recombines TRBV18 with TRBJ2-7; lacking DNA, the TRBD1 call made by TCRdb goes unchecked. The CDR3 runs to 14 residues. The germline V gene has CDR1 KGHSH and CDR2 LQKENI. The CDR3 region is CASSRDGGNYEQYF. Combining the CDR3 with reference TRBV18 and TRBJ2-7 gives the whole variable domain NAGVMQNPRHLVRRRGQEARLRCSPMKGHSHVYWYRQLPEEGLKFMVYLQKENIIDESGMPKERFSAEFPKEGPSILRIQQVVRGDSAAYFCASSRDGGNYEQYFGPGTRLTVT.

This sequence joins TRBV4-2 and TRBJ2-7; lacking DNA, the TRBD2 call made by TCRdb goes unchecked. The V gene's germline CDR1 is LGHNA and CDR2 YNFKEQ. The CDR3 runs to 15 residues. The CDR3 loop reads CASSQAGLAGVEQYF.

The chain joins TRBV19 to TRBJ2-3; the D call of TRBD1 rests on TCRdb alone, since no DNA is present to check it. CDR3 length: 13 amino acids. Germline V lookup: CDR1 LNHDA, CDR2 SQIVND (reference sequence). CDR3 sequence: CASSPSSPTTQYF.

The CDR3 loop is CATSDLFGYTF. The chain carries TRBV24-1 and TRBJ1-2. The CDR3 is 11 residues long. Germline V gene lookup returns CDR1 KGHDR and CDR2 SFDVKD.

The chain joins TRBV5-1 to TRBJ2-5; without DNA, the TCRdb call of TRBD1 cannot be checked. The length of the CDR3 is 15 residues. Germline lookup yields CDR1 SGHRS and CDR2 YFSETQ. CDR3 loop: CASSLTTGGMKTQYF. The full variable domain, completed using reference TRBV5-1 and TRBJ2-5, is KAGVTQTPRYLIKTRGQQVTLSCSPISGHRSVSWYQQTPGQGLQFLFEYFSETQRNKGNFPGRFSGRQFSNSRSEMNVSTLELGDSALYLCASSLTTGGMKTQYFGPGTRLLVL.

This chain links TRBV12-3 or TRBV12-4 with TRBJ2-3. The CDR3 consists of 13 residues. The CDR3 loop reads CASSSGNTDTQYF.

The V and J genes are TRBV4-2 and TRBJ2-2; TCRdb outputs TRBD2, but without DNA this stays unchecked. CDR1 and CDR2 from the germline V gene are LGHNA and YNFKEQ. The CDR3 consists of 19 residues. The CDR3 region is CASSQELASGGAYTGELFF.

The J gene is TRBJ2-6, the V gene TRBV19; TCRdb selects TRBD1, and the lack of DNA leaves this call unchecked. Germline assignment: CDR1 LNHDA and CDR2 SQIVND (reference sequence). CDR3 size: 18 residues. The CDR3 region is CASSINGQGFSGANVLTF.

V is TRBV6-1 and J is TRBJ2-6. The CDR3 sequence is 14 residues long. Germline values: CDR1 MNHNS, CDR2 SASEGT. CDR3 protein: CASSGPSGANVLTF.

The chain joins TRBV1 to TRBJ2-2; TCRdb's assignment of TRBD2 cannot be checked, as there is no DNA. TRBV1 is termed a pseudogene. This CDR3 is 16 amino acids long. CDR3 amino acids: CTSSQDIGGDGGELFF.

This chain connects TRBV6-1 to TRBJ2-7. CDR1 and CDR2 (germline): MNHNS, SASEGT. The CDR3 has 14 residues. CDR3 region: CASSLGGTPYEQYF.

The rearrangement uses TRBV5-8 and TRBJ2-3; TCRdb gives TRBD1 as the D gene, but with no DNA this cannot be confirmed. This CDR3 spans 15 amino acids. Looked up from germline, CDR1 is SGHTS and CDR2 is YDEGEE. CDR3 sequence reads: CASSLTGGVSDTQYF.

The chain links TRBV7-6 to TRBJ1-1; TCRdb outputs TRBD1, but without DNA this stays unchecked. The CDR3 has 17 amino acids. Germline CDR1 reads SGHVS; CDR2 reads FNYEAQ. CDR3 residues: CASSLVVGSGIPSEAFF. The complete variable domain, with remaining parts taken from reference TRBV7-6 and TRBJ1-1, reads GAGVSQSPRYKVTKRGQDVALRCDPISGHVSLYWYRQALGQGPEFLTYFNYEAQQDKSGLPNDRFSAERPEGSISTLTIQRTEQRDSAMYRCASSLVVGSGIPSEAFFGQGTRLTVV.

The rearrangement joins TRBV21-1 to TRBJ1-6; TCRdb picks TRBD1, but there is no DNA to check that call. TRBV21-1 is tagged as a pseudogene. This CDR3 spans 15 amino acids. This CDR3 is CASSEFYRGSSPLHF.

V is TRBV30 and J is TRBJ2-7; TCRdb indicates TRBD2, and absent DNA this call remains unverified. This CDR3 is built from 14 residues. Germline CDR1 is GTSNPN and CDR2 is SVGIG (reference sequence). The CDR3 reads CAWSSGRPSYEQYF.

The rearrangement uses TRBV7-8 and TRBJ2-2; TCRdb's assignment of TRBD1 cannot be checked, as there is no DNA. The CDR3 runs to 18 residues. Germline-derived CDR1 and CDR2 are SGHVS and FQNEAQ. CDR3 loop: CASSPFSTGHSRTGELFF. The variable domain in full, completed from reference TRBV7-8 and TRBJ2-2, reads GAGVSQSPRYKVAKRGQDVALRCDPISGHVSLFWYQQALGQGPEFLTYFQNEAQLDKSGLPSDRFFAERPEGSVSTLKIQRTQQEDSAVYLCASSPFSTGHSRTGELFFGEGSRLTVL.